This passage covers 28 T cell receptor beta chains from one sample sequenced in a study of OX40 agonist ivuxolimab in advanced cancers. Assay: immunoSEQ multiplex PCR; the TCRdb copy retains only in-frame clones and omits some. The table includes around 74,000 clones, around 93% detected once. Material: CD4+ or CD8+ T cells sorted from blood, obtained in a trial of the OX40 agonist ivuxolimab. The receptors come from an adult with an advanced solid tumor such as melanoma, head and neck, liver or kidney cancer.

This chain links TRBV4-1 with TRBJ2-1; D perhaps matches TRBD1 (5 bases). Germline assignment: CDR1 MGHRA and CDR2 YSYEKL. V lost 4 bases to trimming and J lost 0 bases, with 13 bases between them. The CDR3 totals 16 residues. CDR3 nucleotides: TGCGCCAGCAGCCTGGAGACAGTTCCCTCCTACAATGAGCAGTTCTTC. It is translated as CASSLETVPSYNEQFF.

The V call is TRBV5-1, the J call TRBJ2-5, with D maybe TRBD1 (6 bases). CDR1 is SGHRS, CDR2 YFSETQ, per germline. The CDR3 consists of 14 residues. Trimming stripped 5 bases from V and 3 bases from J, with 14 bases between. CDR3 in amino acids: CASRGLSGEETQYF. DNA for the CDR3: TGCGCCAGCAGGGGGTTATCAGGGGAAGAGACCCAGTACTTC. The variable domain in full, with the rest retrieved from reference TRBV5-1 and TRBJ2-5, is KAGVTQTPRYLIKTRGQQVTLSCSPISGHRSVSWYQQTPGQGLQFLFEYFSETQRNKGNFPGRFSGRQFSNSRSEMNVSTLELGDSALYLCASRGLSGEETQYFGPGTRLLVL.

This clone occurred a few times. V is TRBV7-9 and J is TRBJ2-3; D possibly matches TRBD1 or TRBD2 (5 bases each). V was pared by 5 bases and J by 0 bases, with 15 bases between. This CDR3 region has 16 residues. Germline V gene lookup returns CDR1 SEHNR and CDR2 FQNEAQ (reference sequence). CDR3: CASSQRSGTSTDTQYF. DNA of the CDR3: TGTGCCAGCAGCCAGAGATCCGGGACCAGCACAGATACGCAGTATTTT.

This clone was detected only once. The V gene is TRBV27, the J gene TRBJ1-2; 7 positions match TRBD1. CDR3 length equals 17 residues. Per the germline V gene, CDR1 is MNHEY and CDR2 is SMNVEV (reference sequence). The ends lost 3 bases at V and 8 bases at J; junction bases unmatched: 18. The CDR3 bases are TGTGCCAGCAGTTTTTTACACAGACCCGGGACAGAAGACGGCTACACCTTC. It codes for CASSFLHRPGTEDGYTF.

The sample holds one count of this clone. The chain employs TRBV28 and TRBJ2-7; the match to TRBD2 covers 7 bases. CDR3 length: 11 amino acids. J was trimmed by 4 bases and V by 6 bases; bases with no gene match: 0. CDR1 and CDR2 (germline): MDHEN, SYDVKM. The chain's CDR3 is CASRGGYEQYF. DNA of the CDR3: TGTGCCAGCAGGGGGGGGTACGAGCAGTACTTC.

The chain combines TRBV29-1 with TRBJ2-7, with D tentatively TRBD1 (5 bases). V was cut by 2 bases and J by 0 bases, with 8 bases left in between. This CDR3 is built from 13 residues. The germline CDR1 and CDR2 sequences are SQVTM and ANQGSEA. The CDR3 protein is CSVERGNSYEQYF. The DNA of the CDR3 is TGCAGCGTTGAAAGGGGTAACTCCTACGAGCAGTACTTC.

The rearrangement uses TRBV10-3 and TRBJ2-1; D unresolved. Trimming took off 2 bases at V and 0 bases at J, with 2 bases between the two ends. This CDR3 is 13 amino acids long. Germline V gene lookup returns CDR1 ENHRY and CDR2 SYGVKD. CDR3 DNA sequence: TGTGCCATCAGTGAGGTCTCCTACAATGAGCAGTTCTTC. Translating it yields CAISEVSYNEQFF.

J is TRBJ2-7 and V is TRBV12-5; 8 positions agree with TRBD2. Germline trimming cut 9 bases from V and 2 bases from J; bases unmatched to any gene: 6. CDR3 length equals 13 residues. CDR1 and CDR2 (germline): LGHNT, FRNRAP. The CDR3 coding sequence is TGTGCTAGCACGGGGGGGGTAACCTACGAGCAGTACTTC. Its protein product is CASTGGVTYEQYF.

This clone was seen ten or more times. The chain uses TRBV5-5 and TRBJ1-5, with D perhaps matching TRBD1 (6 bases). Germline V CDR1 and CDR2: SGHKS, YYEKEE (reference sequence). The length of the CDR3 is 15 residues. The germline V and J ends were trimmed by 0 bases and 1 base, with 8 bases remaining between them. The chain's CDR3 is CASSLGGQSNQPQHF. DNA for the CDR3: TGTGCCAGCAGCTTGGGTGGACAGAGCAATCAGCCCCAGCATTTT.

The CDR3 DNA sequence: TGTGCCATCAGTGAGGGGGACCGCCCGCTCTCTGGAAACACCATATATTTT. Amino acids: CAISEGDRPLSGNTIYF. The chain has TRBV10-3 and TRBJ1-3; TRBD1 is a possible D gene (5 bases). CDR1 is ENHRY, CDR2 SYGVKD, per germline. V lost 2 bases, J lost 0 bases, and 14 bases lay in between. CDR3 length equals 17 residues.

This rearrangement joins TRBV7-2 to TRBJ2-1; D unclear. V shed 0 bases and J shed 4 bases, with 10 bases lying between them. Germline CDR1 reads SGHTA; CDR2 reads FQGNSA. The CDR3 totals 15 residues. CDR3 sequence reads: CASSLAPASYNEQFF. The CDR3 nucleotides are TGTGCCAGCAGCTTAGCACCGGCGTCTTACAATGAGCAGTTCTTC.

This clone is a singleton in its sample. The V gene is TRBV5-4, the J gene TRBJ1-4, with 8 bases matching TRBD1. The V segment lost 4 bases and the J segment 8 bases; nucleotides outside the gene matches: 10. The germline CDR1 and CDR2 sequences are SGHNT and YYREEE (reference sequence). The CDR3 has 15 amino acids. CDR3 sequence reads: CASSPEGQGYEKLFF. The CDR3 nucleotides read TGTGCCAGCAGCCCGGAAGGACAGGGTTACGAAAAACTGTTTTTT.

This rearrangement joins TRBV4-2 to TRBJ1-4; no firm D call. This CDR3 has 14 amino acids. With 1 base removed from V and 6 bases from J, the gap between germline ends came to 9 bases. Germline loops: CDR1 LGHNA, CDR2 YNFKEQ. Here the CDR3 reads CASSQVAEYEKLFF. The CDR3 DNA reads as TGTGCCAGCAGCCAAGTAGCGGAGTATGAAAAACTGTTTTTT.

This chain connects TRBV11-1 to TRBJ2-5, with D hard to call. V lost 8 bases and J lost 2, with 9 bases in between. The length of the CDR3 is 12 residues. Germline-derived CDR1 and CDR2 are SGHAT and FQDESV (reference sequence). Written as DNA, the CDR3 is TGTGCCAGCGCTAGTGGGCAAGAGACCCAGTACTTC. The encoded protein is CASASGQETQYF.

CDR3 loop: CASSMAYTDTQYF. DNA of the CDR3: TGTGCCAGTAGTATGGCATACACAGATACGCAGTATTTT. The V gene is TRBV19, the J gene TRBJ2-3; unclear D gene. The CDR3 is made up of 13 amino acids. The germline gives CDR1 LNHDA, CDR2 SQIVND (reference sequence). Deletions cut 3 bases from V and 2 bases from J, with 6 bases between.

The CDR3 DNA sequence: TGTGCCAGCAGCGTAGGGGGTGCGGATGAGCAGTTCTTC. Translation gives CASSVGGADEQFF. The chain carries TRBV9 and TRBJ2-1, with D unresolved. Germline assignment: CDR1 SGDLS and CDR2 YYNGEE. The length of the CDR3 is 13 residues. V was trimmed by 0 bases and J by 8 bases, leaving 9 bases between them.

This chain connects TRBV12-5 to TRBJ2-5; D is perhaps TRBD1 or TRBD2 (5 bases each). Germline CDR1 LGHNT, CDR2 FRNRAP. The CDR3 is 14 residues long. With 3 bases removed from V and 5 bases from J, the gap between germline ends came to 13 bases. The CDR3 DNA is TGTGCTAGTGGTTTACCGGGACCCAGGGAGACCCAGTACTTC. This translates into CASGLPGPRETQYF.

The chain combines TRBV6-1 with TRBJ2-7; D may be TRBD1 (6 bases). The CDR3 contains 16 residues. V was clipped by 2 bases and J by 5 bases, with 19 bases between them. Germline V gives CDR1 MNHNS, CDR2 SASEGT. CDR3 protein: CASSETPWTDSHEQYF. Here the CDR3 DNA reads TGTGCCAGCAGTGAAACCCCCTGGACAGATAGCCACGAGCAGTACTTC.

This rearrangement joins TRBV5-1 to TRBJ2-7, with D hard to call. CDR1 is SGHRS, CDR2 YFSETQ, per germline. V lost 6 bases, J lost 3 bases, and 22 bases lay in between. The CDR3 contains 16 residues. As DNA, the CDR3 is TGCGCCAGCACTAGATACCCAGGATTCCCATTCTACGAGCAGTACTTC. Its protein is CASTRYPGFPFYEQYF.

The chain carries TRBV7-9 and TRBJ1-4; D gene ambiguous. Germline V lookup: CDR1 SEHNR, CDR2 FQNEAQ (reference sequence). This CDR3 is built from 13 residues. Deletions cut 1 base from V and 8 bases from J, with 8 bases between. CDR3 coding DNA: TGTGCCAGCAGCTTAGATTTCAGGGAAAAACTGTTTTTT. Amino acid sequence: CASSLDFREKLFF.

DNA of the CDR3: TGTGCCAGCAGCGCCACCTCTAGCGGGGTAACAGATACGCAGTATTTT. This codes for CASSATSSGVTDTQYF. The J gene is TRBJ2-3, the V gene TRBV13, with TRBD2 matching 9 bases. The CDR3 spans 16 residues. After removal of 5 bases from V and 3 bases from J, the junction contained 9 bases not matched to a gene. The V gene's germline CDR1 is PRHDT and CDR2 FYEKMQ (reference sequence).

V is TRBV10-3 and J is TRBJ1-2; possibly TRBD1 for D (5 bases). The CDR3 runs to 15 residues. V lost 6 bases to trimming and J lost 1 base, with 15 bases between them. Germline lookup yields CDR1 ENHRY and CDR2 SYGVKD. The CDR3 loop is CAIRIDSQHNYGYTF. As DNA, the CDR3 is TGTGCCATCAGGATCGACAGTCAACATAACTATGGCTACACCTTC.

This rearrangement joins TRBV7-6 to TRBJ1-1; 8 bases fit TRBD1. Germline V lookup: CDR1 SGHVS, CDR2 FNYEAQ. After removal of 5 bases from V and 4 bases from J, the junction contained 6 bases not matched to a gene. This CDR3 is built from 14 residues. The CDR3 sequence is CASSLRQGSTEAFF. CDR3 in DNA: TGTGCCAGCAGCCTAAGACAGGGGAGCACTGAAGCTTTCTTT.

CDR3 region: CAWSTPGGGYGYTF. Here the CDR3 DNA reads TGTGCCTGGAGTACCCCGGGTGGGGGATATGGCTACACCTTC. This chain uses TRBV30 with TRBJ1-2; TRBD1 is a possible D gene (5 bases). The V end lost 2 bases, the J end lost 5 bases, and 15 bases lay between the germline ends. Germline V gene lookup returns CDR1 GTSNPN and CDR2 SVGIG (reference sequence). The CDR3 runs 14 residues.

The V gene is TRBV5-1, the J gene TRBJ1-1; D is ambiguous. This CDR3 region has 15 residues. Trimming took off 0 bases at V and 3 bases at J, with 12 bases between the two ends. The germline gives CDR1 SGHRS, CDR2 YFSETQ. DNA for the CDR3: TGCGCCAGCAGCTTGGCCGGTGAACATGACACTGAAGCTTTCTTT. Amino acids: CASSLAGEHDTEAFF. Supplemented by reference TRBV5-1 and TRBJ1-1, the full variable domain reads KAGVTQTPRYLIKTRGQQVTLSCSPISGHRSVSWYQQTPGQGLQFLFEYFSETQRNKGNFPGRFSGRQFSNSRSEMNVSTLELGDSALYLCASSLAGEHDTEAFFGQGTRLTVV.

This chain uses TRBV13 with TRBJ2-7; TRBD2 is a possible D gene (6 bases). The CDR3 extends over 12 amino acids. Germline lookup yields CDR1 PRHDT and CDR2 FYEKMQ (reference sequence). Between the trimmed V and J ends, which lost 4 bases and 3 bases, there was a span of 7 bases. For the CDR3, the DNA is TGTGCCAGCAGCTCCGGGGGCTACGAGCAGTACTTC. It codes for CASSSGGYEQYF.

This clone has only one observation. The chain is built from TRBV13 and TRBJ1-2, with D possibly matching TRBD1 (5 bases). Per the germline V gene, CDR1 is PRHDT and CDR2 is FYEKMQ (reference sequence). The CDR3 is 15 amino acids. V was trimmed by 1 base and J by 4 bases, leaving 13 bases between them. CDR3 coding DNA: TGTGCCAGCAGCTTAGTAAGGGGAGGGGTCTATGGCTACACCTTC. Encoded protein: CASSLVRGGVYGYTF.

CDR3 in DNA: TGTGCCAGTAGCGTGGCGGGCTACAATGAGCAGTTCTTC. Translating it yields CASSVAGYNEQFF. The chain combines TRBV19 with TRBJ2-1; possible D gene TRBD2, 5 bases. The CDR3 runs 13 residues. Germline lookup yields CDR1 LNHDA and CDR2 SQIVND (reference sequence). V lost 6 bases and J 3 bases, leaving 9 bases between the germline ends.